This T cell receptor (beta chain) was obtained from a study of radiation and T cells in renal cell carcinoma. The table came from immunoSEQ multiplex PCR; TCRdb's copy has only in-frame clones and leaves some out. Here the sample spans roughly 150,000 clones, about nine tenths being singletons. As to this clone: Its antigen is not known.

Study-level findings and limits: Top tumor clonotypes rose in blood 2 weeks post-radiation, then contracted.

This sample's time point: blood 2 weeks post-SBRT. Treatment specified: 15 Gy SBRT to primary tumor, nephrectomy 4 weeks later. The tumor was a clear cell renal cell carcinoma. The germline gives CDR1 SGHNT, CDR2 YENEEA. With V trimmed by 5 bases and J by 1 base, 8 bases remained unmatched. The CDR3 contains 18 residues. This TCR was recovered from a woman between 50 and 59 years old with renal cell carcinoma. The chain carries TRBV11-3 and TRBJ2-6, with 10 bases matching TRBD2. Sequences were derived from blood, sampled from a patient whose treatment included radiotherapy and nephrectomy. CDR3 sequence reads: CASSPGASGGSGANVLTF. DNA for the CDR3: TGTGCCAGCAGCCCAGGGGCTAGCGGGGGATCTGGGGCCAACGTCCTGACTTTC.